The 28 T cell receptor beta chains below come from one sample, sequenced in a study of identical twins. TCRdb reprocessed the 5' RACE reads with MiXCR, giving one entry per CDR3 protein. This table holds about 890,000 distinct CDR3 sequences, more than 9% found once. This same sample was also part of a study on yellow fever vaccine responses in identical twins.

The sample was PBMCs. The receptors were gathered from a young woman in good health.

On this clonotype: Sequence at one end of the junction differs from germline and may be a read error. The chain has TRBV10-3 and TRBJ2-1, with no clear D. This CDR3 has 15 amino acids. The germline V gene has CDR1 ENHRY and CDR2 SYGVKD. In DNA form, the CDR3 reads TGTGCCACCAGTGGAGCAGGAGTTCAGGTGCATGAGCAGTTCTTC. The encoded protein is CATSGAGVQVHEQFF.

This clonotype was detected ten times or more. The chain uses TRBV11-1 and TRBJ2-1; 8 nucleotides match TRBD1. Germline V gene lookup returns CDR1 SGHAT and CDR2 FQDESV (reference sequence). The CDR3 is 12 amino acids. The junction had 5 bases not matched to a gene; V was cut back by 10 bases and J by 6 bases. The CDR3 DNA sequence: TGTGCCACGCGAGGACAGGGCAATGAGCAGTTCTTC. Its translation is CATRGQGNEQFF.

This clonotype was observed at least ten times. The chain joins TRBV29-1 to TRBJ2-7; D remains unclear. V was trimmed by 4 bases and J by 9 bases, leaving 19 bases between them. CDR1 is SQVTM, CDR2 ANQGSEA, per germline. The CDR3 length is 13 residues. The CDR3 loop is CSVALSSYEWQYF. DNA of the CDR3: TGCAGCGTTGCCCTTTCGTCCTACGAGTGGCAGTACTTC.

The chain has TRBV7-3 and TRBJ2-1, with 7 bases identical to TRBD2. The CDR3 consists of 16 residues. The junction had 13 bases not matched to a gene; V was cut back by 5 bases and J by 6 bases. Germline values: CDR1 SGHTA, CDR2 FQGTGA. CDR3 in DNA: TGTGCCAGCAGCCCTTCAAGCGGGGTGGGCTCCAATGAGCAGTTCTTC. It specifies CASSPSSGVGSNEQFF.

This clonotype was seen a single time. The junction departs from germline at one end; a sequencing error may be responsible. The chain combines TRBV4-2 with TRBJ1-6; D is unclear. Per the germline V gene, CDR1 is LGHNA and CDR2 is YNFKEQ. There are 14 residues in the CDR3. The CDR3 region is CAISPGLPCSALHF. The CDR3 region has the DNA TGTGCCATCAGCCCCGGACTCCCCTGCTCAGCACTCCACTTT.

This clonotype showed up many times. The V gene is TRBV29-1, the J gene TRBJ2-1; possible D gene TRBD2, 5 bases. Trimming left V 0 bases short and J 7 bases short, with 16 bases between. This CDR3 is built from 15 residues. Germline CDR1 reads SQVTM; CDR2 reads ANQGSEA. The CDR3 here is CSVEDGSGSLNEQFF. In DNA, the CDR3 is TGCAGCGTTGAAGACGGCAGTGGGAGTCTAAATGAGCAGTTCTTC.

The CDR3 protein is CASSQLLGTTNTDTQYF. The CDR3 DNA reads TGCGCCAGCAGCCAATTACTGGGGACTACGAACACAGATACGCAGTATTTT. This sequence joins TRBV4-1 and TRBJ2-3; TRBD2 agrees at 7 bases. CDR1 MGHRA and CDR2 YSYEKL come from the germline V gene. After removal of 2 bases from V and 2 bases from J, the junction contained 10 bases not matched to a gene. CDR3 length equals 17 residues.

This clonotype occurred many times. The rearrangement joins TRBV12-3 or TRBV12-4 to TRBJ1-1, with D possibly TRBD1 on 6 matching bases. This CDR3 is 13 amino acids long. V lost 7 bases and J lost 5, with 14 bases in between. CDR3 region: CASTGQIGTEAFF. The CDR3 DNA follows: TGTGCCAGCACTGGACAGATCGGTACTGAAGCTTTCTTT.

The chain joins TRBV11-1 to TRBJ2-3; TRBD1 might be the D (5 bases). Germline loops: CDR1 SGHAT, CDR2 FQDESV (reference sequence). Between the trimmed V and J ends, which lost 2 bases and 3 bases, there was a span of 30 bases. This CDR3 has 21 amino acids. As DNA, the CDR3 is TGTGCCAGCAGCTTATTGCCCCGCTACATTGAACCTAGGGGATCAACAGATACGCAGTATTTT. Its protein product is CASSLLPRYIEPRGSTDTQYF.

The J gene is TRBJ2-7, the V gene TRBV14, with 12 nucleotides matching TRBD2. Looked up from germline, CDR1 is SGHDN and CDR2 is FVKESK. The CDR3 is made up of 15 amino acids. Trimming cost V 1 base and J 5 bases; bases outside gene matches: 3. The CDR3 protein is CASSQVTSGSHEQYF. As DNA, the CDR3 is TGTGCCAGCAGCCAAGTGACTAGCGGGAGCCACGAGCAGTACTTC.

This clonotype was seen ten or more times. The rearrangement uses TRBV29-1 and TRBJ2-1; 7 nucleotides match TRBD1. Germline lookup yields CDR1 SQVTM and CDR2 ANQGSEA. The CDR3 consists of 14 residues. V lost 0 bases, J lost 9 bases, and 8 bases stayed unmatched. The CDR3 loop reads CSVEETGMGSEQFF. The CDR3 region has the DNA TGCAGCGTTGAAGAGACAGGGATGGGAAGTGAGCAGTTCTTC.

This chain joins TRBV18 and TRBJ1-1; TRBD1 might be the D (5 bases). Germline CDR1 is KGHSH and CDR2 is LQKENI. The ends were cut back, 4 bases at V and 5 bases at J, with 11 bases in the middle. The CDR3 loop spans 13 amino acids. CDR3 protein: CASSRLEGTEAFF. CDR3 in DNA: TGTGCCAGCTCACGTCTAGAGGGGACTGAAGCTTTCTTT. Full variable domain (rest looked up from reference TRBV18 and TRBJ1-1): NAGVMQNPRHLVRRRGQEARLRCSPMKGHSHVYWYRQLPEEGLKFMVYLQKENIIDESGMPKERFSAEFPKEGPSILRIQQVVRGDSAAYFCASSRLEGTEAFFGQGTRLTVV.

J is TRBJ2-3 and V is TRBV7-6; the match to TRBD1 covers 8 bases. This CDR3 spans 16 amino acids. The junction had 5 bases not matched to a gene; V was cut back by 2 bases and J by 1 base. The V gene's germline CDR1 is SGHVS and CDR2 FNYEAQ. DNA of the CDR3: TGTGCCAGCAGCTTACACACAGGGGGTCGCACAGATACGCAGTATTTT. Encoded protein: CASSLHTGGRTDTQYF.

CDR3: CASQDGGSGNTIYF. CDR3 coding DNA: TGCGCCAGCCAGGACGGCGGCTCTGGAAACACCATATATTTT. This chain connects TRBV5-1 to TRBJ1-3; the D is unclear. Trimming pared 7 bases from V and 0 bases from J, leaving 11 bases between. Germline CDR1 and CDR2: SGHRS and YFSETQ. The CDR3 is 14 amino acids.

The CDR3 DNA reads as TGTGCCAGCAGCTTAGGACAGAAGTACGAGCAGTACTTC. Translation: CASSLGQKYEQYF. The V call is TRBV7-7, the J call TRBJ2-7; tentatively, D is TRBD1 (5 bases). The CDR3 totals 13 residues. With 1 base removed from V and 4 bases from J, the gap between germline ends came to 8 bases. CDR1 and CDR2 (germline): SSHAT, FNYEAQ (reference sequence).

This chain links TRBV9 with TRBJ1-1; D not resolved. Trimming stripped 1 base from V and 3 bases from J, with 13 bases between. CDR3 length equals 15 residues. Looked up from germline, CDR1 is SGDLS and CDR2 is YYNGEE. CDR3 bases: TGTGCCAGCAGCGTACGGACGGCAAGGGACACTGAAGCTTTCTTT. Translation: CASSVRTARDTEAFF. Looking up the rest from reference TRBV9 and TRBJ1-1 gives the full variable domain: DSGVTQTPKHLITATGQRVTLRCSPRSGDLSVYWYQQSLDQGLQFLIQYYNGEERAKGNILERFSAQQFPDLHSELNLSSLELGDSALYFCASSVRTARDTEAFFGQGTRLTVV.

A few counts support this clonotype. The chain recombines TRBV29-1 with TRBJ2-6, with D uncertain. The germline V gene encodes CDR1 SQVTM and CDR2 ANQGSEA. CDR3 length: 19 amino acids. V lost 4 bases to trimming and J lost 2 bases, with 24 bases between them. The CDR3 DNA sequence: TGCAGCGTTGTTTTAGGTATGAACAGAGAAACTCCTGGGGCCAACGTCCTGACTTTC. Its translation: CSVVLGMNRETPGANVLTF. Using reference TRBV29-1 and TRBJ2-6 for the parts outside the CDR3, the full variable domain is SAVISQKPSRDICQRGTSLTIQCQVDSQVTMMFWYRQQPGQSLTLIATANQGSEATYESGFVIDKFPISRPNLTFSTLTVSNMSPEDSSIYLCSVVLGMNRETPGANVLTFGAGSRLTVL.

Ten or more counts support this clonotype. This chain links TRBV15 with TRBJ2-1, with a weak D call TRBD1 (5 bases). CDR1 LNHNV and CDR2 YYDKDF come from the germline V gene (reference sequence). The CDR3 loop spans 17 amino acids. V was clipped by 0 bases and J by 1 base, with 13 bases between them. The CDR3 is CATSRDGAGISYNEQFF. DNA for the CDR3: TGTGCCACCAGCAGAGATGGTGCAGGGATATCCTACAATGAGCAGTTCTTC.

This clonotype occurred many times. The chain joins TRBV10-1 to TRBJ2-7, with TRBD2 matching 7 bases. The CDR3 consists of 15 residues. The V gene end was trimmed by 4 bases and the J gene end by 3 bases; junction bases not matched to a gene: 9. Germline lookup yields CDR1 WNHNN and CDR2 SYGVQD (reference sequence). CDR3 loop: CASSVRRGGFYEQYF. The CDR3 DNA follows: TGCGCCAGCAGTGTGCGGAGGGGAGGGTTCTACGAGCAGTACTTC.

This clonotype was seen only a few times. The chain employs TRBV20-1 and TRBJ1-1, with 7 bases that match TRBD1. The CDR3 contains 13 residues. CDR1 is DFQATT, CDR2 SNEGSKA, per germline (reference sequence). Trimming cost V 7 bases and J 3 bases; bases outside gene matches: 8. The CDR3: CSVRQGVHTEAFF. The CDR3 nucleotides read TGCAGTGTGAGGCAGGGGGTTCACACTGAAGCTTTCTTT.

The V gene is TRBV3-1, the J gene TRBJ2-5, with 11 bases lining up with TRBD2. Germline CDR1 and CDR2: LGHDT and YNNKEL (reference sequence). Trimming took 6 bases from V and 2 from J; bases not matched to a gene: 2. CDR3 length equals 14 residues. Written as DNA, the CDR3 is TGTGCCAGCAGAAGACTAGCGGGACAAGAGACCCAGTACTTC. Its protein is CASRRLAGQETQYF.

The chain has TRBV12-3 or TRBV12-4 and TRBJ2-3; D is undetermined. Between the trimmed V and J ends, which lost 7 bases and 1 base, there was a span of 6 bases. The CDR3 contains 12 residues. CDR3 DNA sequence: TGTGCCAGCAAGCAGGGCACAGATACGCAGTATTTT. Its protein is CASKQGTDTQYF.

This clonotype has just a few counts. The chain is built from TRBV20-1 and TRBJ1-5; maybe TRBD1 (6 bases). Looked up from germline, CDR1 is DFQATT and CDR2 is SNEGSKA (reference sequence). CDR3 length: 14 residues. V lost 3 bases and J lost 0, with 9 bases in between. In DNA form, the CDR3 reads TGCAGTGCTAGGGACAGTAATAGCAATCAGCCCCAGCATTTT. Protein: CSARDSNSNQPQHF.

This clonotype was seen a few times. This chain joins TRBV5-1 and TRBJ1-5, with 11 bases that match TRBD1. The germline V gene has CDR1 SGHRS and CDR2 YFSETQ. The CDR3 is 15 residues long. The ends lost 3 bases at V and 3 bases at J; junction bases unmatched: 2. CDR3 bases: TGCGCCAGCAGCTGGACAGGGGGCAACAATCAGCCCCAGCATTTT. Protein product: CASSWTGGNNQPQHF.

V and J are TRBV6-1 and TRBJ2-1, with D tentatively TRBD1 (5 bases). The germline V and J ends were trimmed by 8 bases and 2 bases, with 13 bases remaining between them. Germline assignment: CDR1 MNHNS and CDR2 SASEGT. This CDR3 has 14 amino acids. The CDR3 sequence is CASSRGQPYNEQFF. The DNA of the CDR3 is TGTGCCAGCTCAAGGGGCCAGCCCTACAATGAGCAGTTCTTC.

This clonotype was picked up a small number of times. V is TRBV12-3 or TRBV12-4 and J is TRBJ1-2, with a tentative D call TRBD1 (6 bases). The CDR3 has 15 residues. V lost 6 bases, J lost 4 bases, and 18 bases lay in between. CDR3 nucleotide sequence: TGTGCCAGCAGCCAACAACAGGGATGGGGCTATGGCTACACCTTC. Translating it yields CASSQQQGWGYGYTF.

This clonotype was recorded at least ten times. The V and J genes are TRBV7-9 and TRBJ2-1, with 8 bases identical to TRBD1. Trimming removed 3 bases from V and 5 bases from J; junction bases left unmatched: 3. The V gene's germline CDR1 is SEHNR and CDR2 FQNEAQ (reference sequence). The CDR3 is made up of 14 amino acids. CDR3 in amino acids: CASSLGQANNEQFF. The DNA for the CDR3 is TGTGCCAGCAGCTTGGGACAGGCGAACAATGAGCAGTTCTTC.

Here the CDR3 reads CATTEAGPNTGELFF. The CDR3 region has the DNA TGTGCCACCACTGAAGCGGGGCCGAACACCGGGGAGCTGTTTTTT. The genes are TRBV6-1 and TRBJ2-2; 7 bases map to TRBD2. The J segment lost 0 bases and the V segment lost 10 bases, leaving 8 bases of the junction unmatched. Germline CDR1 MNHNS, CDR2 SASEGT. This CDR3 region has 15 residues.